These 20 T cell receptor beta chains originate from one sample sequenced in a study of identifying expanded T cells in peripheral blood. Repertoires were generated with immunoSEQ multiplex PCR, while TCRdb's copy carries only in-frame clones and drops some. This sample yields 100,000 or so clones, of which around nine tenths are seen a single time; approximately 5.7% belongs to the top ten. The material sequenced was blood. The receptors derive from a person aged 18 to 75 in good health.

The J gene is TRBJ1-3, the V gene TRBV9, with TRBD1 identical over 8 bases. V lost 3 bases, J lost 4 bases, and 9 bases stayed unmatched. The CDR3 totals 16 residues. From germline, CDR1 is SGDLS and CDR2 YYNGEE. CDR3 loop: CASSAGDRRGGNTIYF. The CDR3 nucleotides are TGTGCCAGCAGCGCCGGGGACAGGCGAGGAGGAAACACCATATATTTT.

The J gene is TRBJ2-1, the V gene TRBV7-9, with 8 bases lining up with TRBD2. Trimming removed 1 base from V and 5 bases from J; junction bases left unmatched: 4. The CDR3 has 15 residues. Germline values: CDR1 SEHNR, CDR2 FQNEAQ (reference sequence). CDR3 in DNA: TGTGCCAGCAGCTTAGTACTAGCGGCACACAATGAGCAGTTCTTC. This gives the protein CASSLVLAAHNEQFF.

The chain uses TRBV9 and TRBJ2-1, with D possibly being TRBD1 or TRBD2 (6 bases each). The germline V gene encodes CDR1 SGDLS and CDR2 YYNGEE. This CDR3 is 14 amino acids long. Trimming took 4 bases from V and 5 from J, leaving 13 bases between them. The CDR3 here is CASSPPGAHNEQFF. The CDR3 coding sequence is TGTGCCAGCAGCCCCCCGGGGGCACACAATGAGCAGTTCTTC.

The CDR3 coding sequence is TGCGCCAGCAGCCAAGACAGAAGGGCTGAAGCTTTCTTT. Residues: CASSQDRRAEAFF. V usage is TRBV4-3 and J usage is TRBJ1-1; D remains unclear. CDR1 and CDR2 (germline): LGHNA, YSLEER. The CDR3 consists of 13 residues. V was shortened by 0 bases and J by 6 bases, with 8 bases between the two germline ends.

This sequence joins TRBV6-1 and TRBJ1-1; D unresolved. Trimming shortened V by 4 bases and J by 0 bases, and 21 bases separated the two germline ends. CDR1 and CDR2 from the germline V gene are MNHNS and SASEGT. This CDR3 is 18 amino acids long. The DNA for the CDR3 is TGTGCCAGCAGTGGTGAACGGAAAATTGCGGGTTTGAACACTGAAGCTTTCTTT. This gives the protein CASSGERKIAGLNTEAFF.

The chain is built from TRBV6-1 and TRBJ2-5; possibly TRBD1 or TRBD2 for D (5 bases each). This CDR3 has 15 residues. CDR1 MNHNS and CDR2 SASEGT come from the germline V gene. V was clipped by 1 base and J by 2 bases, with 11 bases between them. CDR3 region: CASSEDWGIQETQYF. The CDR3 DNA sequence: TGTGCCAGCAGTGAAGATTGGGGGATACAAGAGACCCAGTACTTC.

The chain uses TRBV5-5 and TRBJ2-3; TRBD1 is a possible D gene (6 bases). Germline-derived CDR1 and CDR2 are SGHKS and YYEKEE (reference sequence). V gave up 5 bases and J gave up 2 bases, with 18 bases separating them. This CDR3 is built from 16 residues. This CDR3 reads CASRNTWTADTDTQYF. The CDR3 bases are TGTGCCAGCAGGAATACTTGGACAGCAGACACAGATACGCAGTATTTT.

The chain joins TRBV5-1 to TRBJ2-7; weak D call: TRBD1 (5 bases). Per the germline V gene, CDR1 is SGHRS and CDR2 is YFSETQ. The CDR3 spans 15 residues. V dropped 0 bases and J dropped 5 bases, with 15 bases sitting between them. CDR3 nucleotides: TGCGCCAGCAGCTTGGGGTCAGGGCGCCATGACGAGCAGTACTTC. This codes for CASSLGSGRHDEQYF.

This clone was counted between two and nine times. The V call is TRBV18, the J call TRBJ1-2; 11 bases agree with TRBD1. The CDR3 length is 18 residues. CDR1 and CDR2 (germline): KGHSH, LQKENI. The V segment lost 2 bases and the J segment 0 bases; nucleotides outside the gene matches: 8. The CDR3 protein is CASSPAKGTGGANYGYTF. In DNA form, the CDR3 reads TGTGCCAGCTCACCAGCTAAGGGGACAGGGGGAGCTAACTATGGCTACACCTTC.

This chain uses TRBV6-1 with TRBJ1-5; weak D call: TRBD1 (6 bases). CDR1 and CDR2 (germline): MNHNS, SASEGT. CDR3 length: 17 residues. V dropped 0 bases and J dropped 7 bases, with 19 bases sitting between them. The DNA for the CDR3 is TGTGCCAGCAGTGAAGCGGGGGGCTCACAGGGAGGCCAGCCCCAGCATTTT. Translation: CASSEAGGSQGGQPQHF.

The chain couples TRBV7-6 to TRBJ2-5; 11 nucleotides align to TRBD2. The J call could be wrong; TRBJ2-7 is a better fit for the DNA end. Germline CDR1 SGHVS, CDR2 FNYEAQ. CDR3 size: 15 residues. Here the CDR3 reads CASSLLAGGIDEQYF. CDR3 DNA: TGTGCCAGCAGCTTGCTAGCGGGAGGCATCGACGAGCAGTACTTC.

This clone was detected once. The chain employs TRBV7-8 and TRBJ1-2; D is undetermined. The CDR3 is made up of 14 amino acids. CDR1 is SGHVS, CDR2 FQNEAQ, per germline. Trimming cost V 6 bases and J 2 bases, with 13 bases left between them. The chain's CDR3 is CASSKLDGNYGYTF. CDR3 nucleotides: TGTGCCAGCAGTAAACTGGACGGAAACTATGGCTACACCTTC.

The CDR3 reads CASSAGTGDNSPLHF. CDR3 nucleotide sequence: TGCGCCAGCAGCGCCGGGACAGGGGATAATTCACCCCTCCACTTT. The rearrangement joins TRBV5-1 to TRBJ1-6, with 10 positions matching TRBD1. The CDR3 has 15 residues. The trim removed 4 bases at V and 5 bases at J, leaving 3 bases unmatched. Germline values: CDR1 SGHRS, CDR2 YFSETQ.

The J gene is TRBJ1-1, the V gene TRBV6-5; 10 positions agree with TRBD1. Germline V gene lookup returns CDR1 MNHEY and CDR2 SVGAGI. The CDR3 runs to 15 residues. Unmatched junction bases numbered 7, after V lost 6 bases and J lost 3 bases. Here the CDR3 DNA reads TGTGCCAGCAGCCGCGCCGGGACAGGGGACACTGAAGCTTTCTTT. Translation gives CASSRAGTGDTEAFF.

This clone was seen only a few times. This chain joins TRBV6-6 and TRBJ1-6; TRBD1 is a possible D gene (6 bases). CDR3 length: 11 amino acids. CDR1 is MNHNY and CDR2 is SVGAGI in the germline V gene (reference sequence). V dropped 6 bases and J dropped 14 bases, with 11 bases sitting between them. The CDR3 spells CASRTQGSLHF. The DNA of the CDR3 is TGTGCCAGCAGGACACAGGGTTCCCTCCACTTT.

V gene TRBV28 combines with J gene TRBJ2-5; D unresolved. Trimming removed 5 bases from V and 4 bases from J, with 14 bases in between. The CDR3 runs to 14 residues. The germline gives CDR1 MDHEN, CDR2 SYDVKM. For the CDR3, the DNA is TGTGCCAGCAGTCCGACCGAGTACGGAGAGACCCAGTACTTC. Amino acid sequence: CASSPTEYGETQYF. Full variable domain (missing parts from reference TRBV28 and TRBJ2-5): DVKVTQSSRYLVKRTGEKVFLECVQDMDHENMFWYRQDPGLGLRLIYFSYDVKMKEKGDIPEGYSVSREKKERFSLILESASTNQTSMYLCASSPTEYGETQYFGPGTRLLVL.

Worth noting for this clone: This CDR3 fails to terminate in the conserved phenylalanine or tryptophan, so it likely reflects a read error. This chain joins TRBV19 and TRBJ1-5; 8 bases agree with TRBD1. Losses at the gene ends were 6 bases for V and 3 bases for J; bases not matched to a gene: 7. The V gene's germline CDR1 is LNHDA and CDR2 SQIVND (reference sequence). This CDR3 is 15 amino acids long. The CDR3: CASRDRTGYNQPQHL. The DNA of the CDR3 is TGTGCCAGTAGGGACCGGACAGGGTACAATCAGCCCCAGCATCTT.

The genes are TRBV15 and TRBJ1-2; no clear D. Germline V gene lookup returns CDR1 LNHNV and CDR2 YYDKDF (reference sequence). The V end was cut by 0 bases, the J end by 6 bases, with 14 bases between. This CDR3 contains 15 residues. The CDR3 DNA follows: TGTGCCACCAGCAGAGATCGGCGGGGAACGAATGGCTACACCTTC. This translates into CATSRDRRGTNGYTF. Together with reference TRBV15 and TRBJ1-2, the CDR3 gives the full variable domain: DAMVIQNPRYQVTQFGKPVTLSCSQTLNHNVMYWYQQKSSQAPKLLFHYYDKDFNNEADTPDNFQSRRPNTSFCFLDIRSPGLGDTAMYLCATSRDRRGTNGYTFGSGTRLTVV.

This chain connects TRBV7-9 to TRBJ2-2; D is uncertain. V lost 3 bases, J lost 5 bases, and 10 bases lay in between. This CDR3 is 14 amino acids long. Germline V gene sequence: CDR1 SEHNR, CDR2 FQNEAQ (reference sequence). The CDR3 protein is CASSFPRRTGELFF. For the CDR3, the DNA is TGTGCCAGCAGCTTCCCCCGTCGAACCGGGGAGCTGTTTTTT.

This clone was observed once. V and J are TRBV7-2 and TRBJ1-3; D gene unclear. In germline, CDR1 is SGHTA, CDR2 FQGNSA. Trimming removed 5 bases from V and 0 bases from J, with 5 bases in between. CDR3 length equals 13 residues. CDR3: CASSQLSGNTIYF. Written as DNA, the CDR3 is TGTGCCAGCAGCCAACTCTCTGGAAACACCATATATTTT.